The clone carrying this T cell receptor (beta chain) came up once. Its antigen remains unknown. One junction end does not reproduce the germline sequence, and a read error may be involved. The CDR3 loop spans 12 amino acids. Germline V CDR1 and CDR2: LNHDA, SQIVND (reference sequence). The entry originates in a study of T cell responses to AZD1222 COVID-19 vaccine. Overall study results and limits: The reported proportion of spike-specific TCRs targeting unmutated variant regions was nearly half. Possibly, clonal diversity was underestimated; donors were largely white British and included more females. Spike-specific TCR breadth rose after two AZD1222 doses, and depth rose as well.

TCRdb's copy holds only in-frame clones and misses some; the assay was immunoSEQ multiplex PCR. The sample yields 150,000 to 200,000 clones, over 90% seen once. The rearrangement uses TRBV19 and TRBJ1-4; TRBD1 might be the D (5 bases). The specimen was peripheral blood, collected 28 days after the second AZD1222 dose. This sequence originates from an adult who received the AZD1222 COVID-19 vaccine. CDR3 protein: CPKGPHNEKLFF. CDR3 coding DNA: TGCCCCAAGGGGCCCCATAATGAAAAACTGTTTTTT.